This TCR beta chain was identified during a study of long-term antiretroviral therapy in people with HIV. Whole-study findings and limits: Controls had broader CDR3 length ranges than HIV repertoires did. No data on ART adherence, viral resistance or therapy changes.

This CDR3 comprises 20 residues. V dropped 7 bases and J dropped 3; count of bases not matched to a gene: 20. Germline V gene data show CDR1 as WNHNN and CDR2 as SYGVQD (reference sequence). A word on this clone: What it binds is not known.

It was version v3.0 of the immunoSEQ assay that was run at survey level. It was roughly 40,000-50,000 T-cell genomes per sample that sequencing targeted. Assay: immunoSEQ multiplex PCR; the TCRdb copy retains only in-frame clones and omits some. The data show some 48,000 clones, about 81% seen once. The rearrangement links TRBV10-1 to TRBJ1-5, with 11 bases identical to TRBD1. This receptor was obtained from a young woman with HIV. This sample comprised unsorted PBMCs, obtained 0.8 years after starting antiretroviral therapy. CDR3 protein: CASNIIPGQGELGINQPQHF. CDR3 nucleotides: TGCGCCAGCAATATAATTCCGGGACAGGGGGAATTAGGGATCAATCAGCCCCAGCATTTT.